Included here is one T cell receptor (beta chain) sequence, with context. Germline trimming cut 0 bases from V and 2 bases from J; bases unmatched to any gene: 4. From germline, CDR1 is SGHRS and CDR2 YFSETQ. This CDR3 comprises 15 residues. The sample belongs to a study of blood T cell repertoires in COVID-19. Authors' processing steps: Cell counts per sample came from amplifying reference gene primers. Some clones are missing from TCRdb's copy, which holds only in-frame ones; the method was immunoSEQ multiplex PCR. V and J calls and clone size are those listed in that table; D and trimming were worked out from the DNA. The table has about 160,000 clones, about 85% seen once.

The J gene is TRBJ2-5, the V gene TRBV5-1; 7 bases map to TRBD1. Sample: peripheral blood. This TCR came from a man at least 80 years old with COVID-19, enrolled during active disease. The CDR3 DNA reads TGCGCCAGCAGCTTGGGGACAGGATCTCAAGAGACCCAGTACTTC. Translating gives CASSLGTGSQETQYF.